This TCR beta chain was captured in a study of cytotoxic CD8 clonotypes in ibrutinib-treated CLL. This clone was observed a few times. TCRdb's copy holds only in-frame clones and misses some; the assay was immunoSEQ multiplex PCR. This sample has roughly 15,000 clones; less than 80% occur once, and the top ten carry about 12%. The sequencing used PBMCs, collected before ibrutinib treatment. This clonotype was obtained from a human donor with chronic lymphocytic leukemia.

The CDR3 DNA reads TGTGCCAGCAGCCCCCCGAGGCCTGAGCAGTTCTTC. Amino acid sequence: CASSPPRPEQFF. The rearrangement uses TRBV2 and TRBJ2-1; D is undetermined. The CDR3 length is 12 residues. Germline CDR1 is SNHLY and CDR2 is FYNNEI. Trimming took off 6 bases at V and 9 bases at J, with 12 bases between the two ends.